This note documents a single T cell receptor (beta chain) sequence. The clone's antigen remains unknown. Within one base of it there is no much larger clone, and no base qualities were kept. cDNA was synthesized by template-switch 5'RACE using a primer with a 10-nucleotide random unique molecular identifier that tagged each TCR transcript. Over 190 million TCR-beta sequences, covering 15-18 subjects, were produced in each sequencing run. The RNeasy kit was used for extraction of total RNA. Using the KAPA Real-time Library Amplification kit, TCR-beta VDJ regions were amplified with primers for the TCR constant region and the 5'RACE anchor. A first PCR added sample indexes and Illumina adaptors, and a second PCR then raised library yield. After Ampure bead purification, the roughly 650 bp TCR product was size-selected on a 2% E-gel SizeSelection system. Before pooling, libraries had their quality checked on a Bioanalyzer, their concentration measured with Qubit, and their quantity determined with the Kapa Library Quantification kit. An Illumina HiSeq 2500 sequenced the libraries paired-end 2 x 150 bp. To increase sequence diversity, about 23-30% phiX was spiked into each library pool. The published analysis was carried out like this. Quality-filtered reads were processed with the UMI-based MiGEC pipeline, and over 75% of raw TCR sequences were removed by the MiGEC pipeline during error correction. IMGT germline references were used for alignment of VDJ genes, and clonotypes were defined by a unique CDR3 amino acid sequence together with V-J genes. Clonal expansion, Shannon diversity, and CDR3 relatedness (CalcPairwiseDistances, ClusterSamples) were evaluated with VDJtools, and phylogenetic trees were built with CLCbio workbench. Clones with at least 8 unique UMIs were defined as expanded, with this threshold being based on coefficient-of-variation modelling across technical triplicates. Using fastp trimming at Q25 and MiXCR clonotype assembly, TCRdb reanalyzed the public sequencing data and kept in-frame beta chains. Here each entry gathers all rows of one CDR3 protein and keeps the most common genes and DNA. For this entry, the V and J calls and clone size follow TCRdb and not the study's own pipeline. For this sample there are about 38,000 distinct CDR3 sequences; 4.8% appear just once. The ten top clones hold 7% to 9.5% of the sample.

The germline V gene (reference sequence) supplies CDR1 LNHDA and CDR2 SQIVND. V loses 5 bases of germline sequence and J loses 3 bases, and the interval between the two ends is 21 bases. The CDR3 holds 17 amino acids from the cysteine to the phenylalanine. Of all the DNA, just the CDR3 is kept, 51 bases in frame from base 1. This record comes from a study of neurological immune-mediated disorders (dated by TCRdb to between 2019 and 2020). With regard to the full study: The study compared peripheral blood TCR-beta repertoires of HTLV-I-associated myelopathy (HAM/TSP) patients, multiple sclerosis patients and healthy controls using UMI-based sequencing. The 85 to 110 TCR-beta libraries included longitudinal samples, technical triplicates and paired sorted CD4+ and CD8+ T-cell subsets alongside PBMC samples. The cohort included about 70 subjects: roughly 14 with HAM/TSP, around 35 with multiple sclerosis, and approximately 20 healthy controls.

The healthy controls were volunteers from blood banks in Maryland, USA. TCR libraries for sorted subsets were made from some 1 million sorted CD4+ or CD8+ T cells. Peripheral blood was subjected to Ficoll-Hypaque density gradient centrifugation to isolate PBMCs, which were then cryopreserved in liquid nitrogen. The study also sequenced paired sorted CD4+ and CD8+ subsets from healthy controls, HAM/TSP patients and MS patients. Beyond this particular receptor, the publication reports: TCR clonal expansion was highest in HAM/TSP patients and lowest in MS patients, with MS patients falling below even healthy controls. Across subjects, expanded clones never shared an identical CDR3 amino acid sequence, which suggests that the TCR-beta repertoires in every group were private.

This sequence was found in a man aged 18 to 29 in good health. Sequencing was done on a sample of CD4+ T cells from blood. The chain is assembled from TRBV19 and TRBJ2-3, with the D call tentatively TRBD1 or TRBD2, each fitting 6 bases. The sequenced DNA is TGTGCCAGTAGTTCACAACCGGGGGCCTCGAGGACAGATACGCAGTATTTT. Its translation is CASSSQPGASRTDTQYF.